This T cell receptor beta chain originates from a study of graft-versus-host responses after intestinal transplantation. Study summary: Anti-thymocyte globulin induction was given to all recipients, followed by tacrolimus and steroids for around 3 years.

Points from the study as a whole: Early declines in HvG clones that occurred post-transplant were associated with peak circulating GvH clone levels. Analysis identified GvH clones in recipient marrow, with some appearing first in ileum or blood.

The count of this clone is one. The antigen remains unidentified. Sequencing used immunoSEQ multiplex PCR; TCRdb keeps in-frame clones, though not all of them. The sample includes around 100,000 clones, roughly 87% seen only once; the top ten take more than 0.75%. The CDR3 runs 12 residues. Looked up from germline, CDR1 is GTSNPN and CDR2 is SVGIG (reference sequence). Trimming at V came to 5 bases and at J to 8 bases, leaving 7 bases not matched to a gene. The clonotype comes from a human donor who was the organ donor for an intestinal transplant. Source: unstimulated CD4+ T cells sorted from spleen or lymph node cells, taken before transplant. The rearrangement links TRBV30 to TRBJ1-2, with TRBD1 matching over 8 bases. CDR3 nucleotide sequence: TGTGCCTGGGATAGGACAGGGAAAGGCTACACCTTC. Its protein product is CAWDRTGKGYTF.